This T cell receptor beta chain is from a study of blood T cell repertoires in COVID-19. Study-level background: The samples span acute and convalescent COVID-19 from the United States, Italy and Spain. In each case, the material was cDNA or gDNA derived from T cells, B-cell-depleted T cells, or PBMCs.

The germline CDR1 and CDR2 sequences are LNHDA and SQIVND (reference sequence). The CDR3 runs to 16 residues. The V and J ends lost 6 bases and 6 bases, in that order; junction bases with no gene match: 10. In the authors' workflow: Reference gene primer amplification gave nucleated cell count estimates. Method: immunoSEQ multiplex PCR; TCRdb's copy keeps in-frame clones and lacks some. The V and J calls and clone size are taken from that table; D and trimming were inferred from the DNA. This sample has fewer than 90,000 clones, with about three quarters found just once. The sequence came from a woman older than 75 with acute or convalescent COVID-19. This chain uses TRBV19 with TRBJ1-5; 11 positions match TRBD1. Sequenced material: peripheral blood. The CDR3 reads CASSPTGQGAGQPQHF. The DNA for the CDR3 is TGTGCCAGTAGCCCCACCGGACAGGGGGCTGGTCAGCCCCAGCATTTT.